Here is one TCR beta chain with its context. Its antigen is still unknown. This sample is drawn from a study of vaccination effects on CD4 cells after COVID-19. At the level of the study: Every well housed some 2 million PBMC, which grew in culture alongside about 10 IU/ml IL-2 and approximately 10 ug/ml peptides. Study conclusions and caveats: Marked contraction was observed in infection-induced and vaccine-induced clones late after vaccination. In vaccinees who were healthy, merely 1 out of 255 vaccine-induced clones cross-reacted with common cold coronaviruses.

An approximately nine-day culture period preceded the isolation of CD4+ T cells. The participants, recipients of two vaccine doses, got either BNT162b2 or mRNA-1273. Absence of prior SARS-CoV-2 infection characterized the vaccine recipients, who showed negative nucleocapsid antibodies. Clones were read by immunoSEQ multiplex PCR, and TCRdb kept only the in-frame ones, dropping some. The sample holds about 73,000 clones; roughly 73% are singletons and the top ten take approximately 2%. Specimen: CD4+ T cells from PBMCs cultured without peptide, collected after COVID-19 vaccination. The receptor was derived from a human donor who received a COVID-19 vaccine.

The CDR3 nucleotides read TGTGCCAGCAGTTACCCGAAGACAGGGGTGGACACTGAAGCTTTCTTT. Encoded protein: CASSYPKTGVDTEAFF. The chain is built from TRBV6-2 or TRBV6-3 and TRBJ1-1; 8 positions match TRBD1. V shed 2 bases and J 3 bases; nucleotides not matched to a gene: 8. Germline CDR1 MNHEY, CDR2 SVGEGT. The CDR3 is made up of 16 amino acids.